Listed here are 29 T cell receptor beta chains from one sample, sequenced in a study of T cell responses to AZD1222 COVID-19 vaccine (dated by TCRdb to about 2021). Taken with the paper, the label for time point translates to: about 28 days (+/-7) after the second vaccine dose. The method was the immunoSEQ multiplex PCR assay. What TCRdb holds here is the immuneACCESS table cut down to in-frame rearrangements. Part of the clones is not present; checked against another copy, under half of the missing clones reflect an unresolved V gene, and the others are unexplained. The sample contains more than 70,000 clones, about 91% of them found a single time. Less than 35% of the sample is in the top ten clones. Here the sequenced sample was peripheral blood, taken 28 days after the second AZD1222 dose. The receptors originated from an adult who received the AZD1222 COVID-19 vaccine.

The chain has TRBV27 and TRBJ2-1, with TRBD1 identical over 8 bases. In germline, CDR1 is MNHEY, CDR2 SMNVEV (reference sequence). The V segment lost 6 bases and the J segment 7 bases; nucleotides outside the gene matches: 17. The CDR3 sequence is 17 residues long. Here the CDR3 reads CASSLRPFQGALNEQFF. DNA of the CDR3: TGTGCCAGCAGCTTACGACCATTCCAGGGGGCGCTTAATGAGCAGTTCTTC.

Notes on this clone: Other DNA variants within this sample encode the same CDR3. The V call is TRBV19, the J call TRBJ1-5, with D unclear. CDR3 length equals 12 residues. The V end lost 5 bases, the J end lost 0 bases, and 2 bases lay between the germline ends. Germline CDR1 is LNHDA and CDR2 is SQIVND (reference sequence). The CDR3 loop reads CASSPSNQPQHF. The CDR3 nucleotides read TGTGCCAGTAGTCCTAGCAATCAGCCCCAGCATTTT.

The chain has TRBV9 and TRBJ2-7; the D call may be TRBD1 or TRBD2 (5 bases each). Germline V gene lookup returns CDR1 SGDLS and CDR2 YYNGEE. This CDR3 region has 14 residues. V shed 3 bases and J shed 0 bases, with 10 bases lying between them. CDR3 sequence reads: CASSAAGTSYEQYF. CDR3 DNA: TGTGCCAGCAGCGCTGCCGGGACCTCCTACGAGCAGTACTTC.

The chain joins TRBV7-6 to TRBJ1-3; D is uncertain. This CDR3 has 15 amino acids. With 5 bases removed from V and 0 bases from J, the gap between germline ends came to 11 bases. In germline, CDR1 is SGHVS, CDR2 FNYEAQ. This CDR3 is CASSPRTDSGNTIYF. The CDR3 nucleotides read TGTGCCAGCAGCCCACGGACGGACTCTGGAAACACCATATATTTT. The whole variable domain, filled in from reference TRBV7-6 and TRBJ1-3, reads GAGVSQSPRYKVTKRGQDVALRCDPISGHVSLYWYRQALGQGPEFLTYFNYEAQQDKSGLPNDRFSAERPEGSISTLTIQRTEQRDSAMYRCASSPRTDSGNTIYFGEGSWLTVV.

V gene TRBV28 combines with J gene TRBJ1-4, with D unclear. Germline V gives CDR1 MDHEN, CDR2 SYDVKM. This CDR3 spans 13 amino acids. Deletions cut 5 bases from V and 7 bases from J, with 11 bases between. As DNA, the CDR3 is TGTGCCAGCAGTAAGGGCGCCTTTGAAAAACTGTTTTTT. Residues: CASSKGAFEKLFF.

V is TRBV10-2 and J is TRBJ2-2; unclear D gene. Trimming took off 8 bases at V and 1 base at J, with 2 bases between the two ends. CDR3 length: 11 residues. Germline values: CDR1 WSHSY, CDR2 SAAADI. The CDR3 DNA reads as TGCGCCAGCCGGAACACCGGGGAGCTGTTTTTT. Its translation is CASRNTGELFF.

The gene calls are TRBV3-1 (or the pseudogene TRBV3-2) and TRBJ2-5; D unclear. The germline V gene has CDR1 LGHDT and CDR2 YNNKEL (reference sequence). V shed 1 base and J shed 2 bases, with 8 bases lying between them. This CDR3 is 14 amino acids long. In nucleotides, the CDR3 is TGTGCCAGCAGCCAAGCATTGCTACAAGAGACCCAGTACTTC. This encodes CASSQALLQETQYF.

V gene TRBV4-1 combines with J gene TRBJ2-5; tentative D call: TRBD1 (5 bases). Trimming took off 0 bases at V and 5 bases at J, with 13 bases between the two ends. Per germline, CDR1 MGHRA and CDR2 YSYEKL. The CDR3 spans 15 residues. The CDR3 DNA is TGCGCCAGCAGCCAAGATGCACAGGAGATGGAGACCCAGTACTTC. Translated: CASSQDAQEMETQYF.

The chain is built from TRBV9 and TRBJ2-1; D gene uncertain. The length of the CDR3 is 13 residues. Per the germline V gene, CDR1 is SGDLS and CDR2 is YYNGEE. V dropped 2 bases and J dropped 5 bases, with 8 bases sitting between them. CDR3 nucleotide sequence: TGTGCCAGCAGCGTCGGGCCTGACAATGAGCAGTTCTTC. Translated: CASSVGPDNEQFF.

The CDR3 here is CASSSQRGLADYEQYF. The CDR3 bases are TGTGCCAGCAGTTCACAGAGGGGACTAGCGGATTACGAGCAGTACTTC. The V call is TRBV6-6, the J call TRBJ2-7; 11 bases map to TRBD2. This CDR3 region has 16 residues. CDR1 MNHNY and CDR2 SVGAGI come from the germline V gene (reference sequence). Trimming cost V 4 bases and J 4 bases; bases outside gene matches: 9.

The chain links TRBV7-2 to TRBJ2-5; 8 bases fit TRBD1. There are 13 residues in the CDR3. J lost 5 bases, V lost 3 bases, and 2 bases had no gene match. Germline V gene data show CDR1 as SGHTA and CDR2 as FQGNSA. DNA of the CDR3: TGTGCCAGCAGCTTTGGACAGGGCGAGACCCAGTACTTC. Protein: CASSFGQGETQYF.

The chain is built from TRBV7-6 and TRBJ2-3; 8 positions match TRBD1. Germline CDR1 and CDR2: SGHVS and FNYEAQ. V lost 3 bases, J lost 6 bases, and 8 bases stayed unmatched. The CDR3 covers 15 residues. As DNA, the CDR3 is TGTGCCAGCAGCTTCCGGACAGGGTTGGGTGATACGCAGTATTTT. It codes for CASSFRTGLGDTQYF.

The genes are TRBV6-4 and TRBJ1-6, with 10 nucleotides matching TRBD1. The V segment lost 7 bases and the J segment 10 bases; nucleotides outside the gene matches: 13. Germline V gene sequence: CDR1 MRHNA, CDR2 SNTAGT. The CDR3 sequence is 16 residues long. CDR3 in DNA: TGTGCCAGCAAAGGGATCAGGACAGGGGGATCCTCACCCCTCCACTTT. The encoded protein is CASKGIRTGGSSPLHF.

V is TRBV5-4 and J is TRBJ2-5; D gene ambiguous. V lost 4 bases and J lost 1, with 8 bases in between. This CDR3 region has 13 residues. Germline CDR1 SGHNT, CDR2 YYREEE (reference sequence). The CDR3 sequence is CASSGSSQETQYF. DNA of the CDR3: TGTGCCAGCAGCGGAAGTTCCCAAGAGACCCAGTACTTC. Using reference TRBV5-4 and TRBJ2-5 for the parts outside the CDR3, the full variable domain is ETGVTQSPTHLIKTRGQQVTLRCSSQSGHNTVSWYQQALGQGPQFIFQYYREEENGRGNFPPRFSGLQFPNYSSELNVNALELDDSALYLCASSGSSQETQYFGPGTRLLVL.

This clone was observed a single time. The rearrangement joins TRBV19 to TRBJ1-1; a weak D match, TRBD1 (5 bases). The V gene's germline CDR1 is LNHDA and CDR2 SQIVND (reference sequence). V was clipped by 3 bases and J by 3 bases, with 8 bases between them. This CDR3 is 13 amino acids long. CDR3: CASSIQGDTEAFF. The CDR3 bases are TGTGCCAGTAGTATCCAAGGGGACACTGAAGCTTTCTTT.

This chain connects TRBV27 to TRBJ1-2, with 11 bases lining up with TRBD1. Germline V gives CDR1 MNHEY, CDR2 SMNVEV (reference sequence). V shed 6 bases and J 0 bases; nucleotides not matched to a gene: 12. This CDR3 contains 18 residues. This CDR3 is CASRQPGQGEFPNYGYTF. As DNA, the CDR3 is TGTGCCAGCAGGCAACCGGGACAGGGGGAATTTCCTAACTATGGCTACACCTTC.

CDR3 bases: TGTGCCAGCAGCCGAACGGGGAGTAGCAATCAGCCCCAGCATTTT. Translating it yields CASSRTGSSNQPQHF. The J gene is TRBJ1-5, the V gene TRBV6-6; no definite D call. V lost 6 bases to trimming and J lost 0 bases, with 12 bases between them. Germline V CDR1 and CDR2: MNHNY, SVGAGI (reference sequence). The CDR3 length is 15 residues.

This clone was observed a handful of times. The chain links TRBV6-5 to TRBJ1-2, with D unclear. From germline, CDR1 is MNHEY and CDR2 SVGAGI. Trimming took 7 bases from V and 8 from J, leaving 17 bases between them. The CDR3 contains 13 residues. This CDR3 reads CASTKGLGGGYTF. CDR3 in DNA: TGTGCCAGCACCAAAGGTCTGGGAGGGGGCTACACCTTC.

The rearrangement uses TRBV5-1 and TRBJ2-2, with 7 bases matching TRBD2. Germline V CDR1 and CDR2: SGHRS, YFSETQ. This CDR3 has 14 residues. The junction had 6 bases not matched to a gene; V was cut back by 4 bases and J by 6 bases. The CDR3: CASSGSGGPGELFF. The DNA for the CDR3 is TGCGCCAGCAGCGGTTCGGGGGGTCCCGGGGAGCTGTTTTTT.

The CDR3 nucleotides read TGTGCCAGCAGTGGCCCTCTCAAGGCGGACCGCACAGATACGCAGTATTTT. Its translation is CASSGPLKADRTDTQYF. The chain links TRBV25-1 to TRBJ2-3, with no clear D. Trimming took 4 bases from V and 1 from J, leaving 18 bases between them. The CDR3 covers 17 residues. Germline loops: CDR1 MGHDK, CDR2 SYGVNS.

The table lists this clone with a count of one. J is TRBJ1-5 and V is TRBV6-6; D gene uncertain. Trimming shortened V by 8 bases and J by 0 bases, and 5 bases separated the two germline ends. The CDR3 is 12 amino acids. Germline V gives CDR1 MNHNY, CDR2 SVGAGI (reference sequence). The CDR3 loop reads CASGDSNQPQHF. CDR3 DNA sequence: TGTGCCAGCGGGGATAGCAATCAGCCCCAGCATTTT.

This sequence joins TRBV11-2 and TRBJ1-4; D is possibly TRBD1 (6 bases). The CDR3 covers 15 residues. Germline-derived CDR1 and CDR2 are SGHAT and FQNNGV. V shed 5 bases and J shed 8 bases, with 18 bases lying between them. CDR3 sequence: CASSTFRGRGEKLFF. The DNA of the CDR3 is TGTGCCAGCAGCACCTTCAGGGGTAGAGGGGAAAAACTGTTTTTT. The whole variable domain, filled in from reference TRBV11-2 and TRBJ1-4, reads EAGVAQSPRYKIIEKRQSVAFWCNPISGHATLYWYQQILGQGPKLLIQFQNNGVVDDSQLPKDRFSAERLKGVDSTLKIQPAKLEDSAVYLCASSTFRGRGEKLFFGSGTQLSVL.

This chain links TRBV19 with TRBJ1-1; D may be TRBD1 (6 bases). The CDR3 length is 17 residues. Germline CDR1 and CDR2: LNHDA and SQIVND (reference sequence). V shed 4 bases and J shed 1 base, with 19 bases lying between them. The DNA for the CDR3 is TGTGCCAGTAGTAGCTACGCCCGGGACACAAGGAACACTGAAGCTTTCTTT. Translating gives CASSSYARDTRNTEAFF.

J is TRBJ2-1 and V is TRBV9; 11 bases fit TRBD2. Trimming cost V 2 bases and J 4 bases; bases outside gene matches: 5. The germline gives CDR1 SGDLS, CDR2 YYNGEE. This CDR3 is 16 amino acids long. CDR3 nucleotide sequence: TGTGCCAGCAGCGTCTCGACTAGCGGGATTTACAATGAGCAGTTCTTC. The encoded protein is CASSVSTSGIYNEQFF.

The chain carries TRBV5-4 and TRBJ2-7, with D perhaps TRBD2 (6 bases). The V gene's germline CDR1 is SGHNT and CDR2 YYREEE (reference sequence). The CDR3 sequence is 14 residues long. V was clipped by 4 bases and J by 2 bases, with 13 bases between them. The CDR3 loop is CASSRDLETYEQYF. CDR3 DNA sequence: TGTGCCAGCAGCCGGGACTTAGAGACCTACGAGCAGTACTTC.

This clone was recorded once. The CDR3 spells CAHGRGFEAFF. The CDR3 coding sequence is TGTGCCCACGGCCGGGGGTTTGAAGCTTTCTTT. The J gene is TRBJ1-1, the V gene TRBV30, with a possible D match to TRBD1 (5 bases). Looked up from germline, CDR1 is GTSNPN and CDR2 is SVGIG (reference sequence). V lost 8 bases to trimming and J lost 7 bases, with 14 bases between them. The CDR3 runs 11 residues.

V usage is TRBV5-5 and J usage is TRBJ2-7; D remains ambiguous. The V gene lost 0 bases and the J gene lost 3 bases, with 7 bases spanning the gap. CDR1 is SGHKS, CDR2 YYEKEE, per germline (reference sequence). The CDR3 has 13 amino acids. The CDR3 protein is CASSLGRNYEQYF. The CDR3 region has the DNA TGTGCCAGCAGCTTGGGTAGGAACTACGAGCAGTACTTC.

The chain joins TRBV5-1 to TRBJ2-2; weak D call: TRBD1 (7 bases). This CDR3 comprises 14 residues. V was shortened by 2 bases and J by 6 bases, with 11 bases between the two germline ends. Germline assignment: CDR1 SGHRS and CDR2 YFSETQ. The CDR3 bases are TGCGCCAGCAGCTTAACAGGGGAGGCCGGGGAGCTGTTTTTT. Translating gives CASSLTGEAGELFF.

The V call is TRBV18, the J call TRBJ2-2, with 14 positions matching TRBD2. This CDR3 comprises 18 residues. CDR1 KGHSH and CDR2 LQKENI come from the germline V gene. Germline trimming cut 5 bases from V and 5 bases from J; bases unmatched to any gene: 10. This CDR3 is CASSLIRGLAGETGELFF. The CDR3 nucleotides are TGTGCCAGCTCATTAATCCGGGGACTAGCGGGAGAGACCGGGGAGCTGTTTTTT.